What follows are 11 T cell receptor beta chains derived from one specimen sequenced in a study of blood T cell repertoires in COVID-19. Sequencing was performed with immunoSEQ multiplex PCR; in TCRdb, only in-frame clones are kept and a portion is missing. Found here are around 130,000 clones, 84% of them singletons; the top ten hold 8.9%. The specimen was peripheral blood. The receptors come from a man aged 25 to 40 with COVID-19, enrolled during active disease.

The chain joins TRBV24-1 to TRBJ2-6, with a tentative D call TRBD1 (6 bases). CDR3 length: 15 amino acids. V lost 5 bases, J lost 0 bases, and 7 bases lay in between. Germline CDR1 is KGHDR and CDR2 is SFDVKD. The CDR3 sequence is CATSVGGSGANVLTF. CDR3 nucleotides: TGTGCCACCAGTGTAGGGGGCTCTGGGGCCAACGTCCTGACTTTC.

The chain joins TRBV19 to TRBJ2-7; perhaps TRBD1 as D (5 bases). Germline CDR1 is LNHDA and CDR2 is SQIVND (reference sequence). V lost 5 bases, J lost 3 bases, and 11 bases lay in between. The CDR3 length is 13 residues. CDR3: CASSFTQGYEQYF. DNA for the CDR3: TGTGCCAGTAGTTTCACCCAGGGCTACGAGCAGTACTTC.

This chain uses TRBV6-6 with TRBJ1-1, with D perhaps TRBD1 (5 bases). CDR1 is MNHNY and CDR2 is SVGAGI in the germline V gene (reference sequence). V was cut by 8 bases and J by 3 bases, with 13 bases left in between. The CDR3 consists of 13 residues. CDR3 sequence reads: CASLGVSHTEAFF. The CDR3 coding sequence is TGTGCCAGCCTAGGGGTCTCGCACACTGAAGCTTTCTTT.

This rearrangement joins TRBV28 to TRBJ1-4; TRBD1 matches at 10 bases. The CDR3 covers 16 residues. The germline CDR1 and CDR2 sequences are MDHEN and SYDVKM. V shed 2 bases, J shed 4 bases, and the junction held 4 bases outside the gene matches. CDR3: CASSLAGTGVNEKLFF. CDR3 coding DNA: TGTGCCAGCAGTTTAGCCGGGACAGGGGTTAATGAAAAACTGTTTTTT.

The V gene is TRBV27, the J gene TRBJ2-1; no clear D gene. V lost 7 bases and J lost 9, with 16 bases in between. CDR1 and CDR2 (germline): MNHEY, SMNVEV (reference sequence). The CDR3 runs to 13 residues. The CDR3 region has the DNA TGTGCCAGCACCAGGTCTCCCAGCAGTGAGCAGTTCTTC. Protein: CASTRSPSSEQFF.

The chain combines TRBV27 with TRBJ1-2; TRBD1 agrees at 7 bases. CDR3 length: 15 residues. Germline lookup yields CDR1 MNHEY and CDR2 SMNVEV (reference sequence). The V segment lost 7 bases and the J segment 2 bases; nucleotides outside the gene matches: 10. The CDR3 is CASTEYPGGNYGYTF. The DNA of the CDR3 is TGTGCCAGCACCGAATACCCAGGGGGGAACTATGGCTACACCTTC.

This clone was counted a few times. The chain has TRBV7-9 and TRBJ2-2, with D unresolved. V gave up 4 bases and J gave up 3 bases, with 15 bases separating them. Looked up from germline, CDR1 is SEHNR and CDR2 is FQNEAQ (reference sequence). CDR3 length: 16 residues. CDR3 in DNA: TGTGCCAGCAGCTATTCGGAGCGTGCAGACACCGGGGAGCTGTTTTTT. Amino acids: CASSYSERADTGELFF.

V gene TRBV4-3 combines with J gene TRBJ1-1, with D possibly being TRBD1 (5 bases). V lost 1 base and J lost 0, with 9 bases in between. CDR3 length: 15 amino acids. CDR1 is LGHNA and CDR2 is YSLEER in the germline V gene. The DNA for the CDR3 is TGCGCCAGCAGCCAAGGGGCAGGGATGAACACTGAAGCTTTCTTT. Residues: CASSQGAGMNTEAFF.

The chain carries TRBV6-5 and TRBJ1-2; 9 positions match TRBD1. The germline CDR1 and CDR2 sequences are MNHEY and SVGAGI. The V and J ends lost 5 bases and 2 bases, in that order; junction bases with no gene match: 3. The length of the CDR3 is 14 residues. CDR3 in amino acids: CASSRTGANYGYTF. CDR3 DNA: TGTGCCAGCAGTCGGACAGGGGCGAACTATGGCTACACCTTC.

V is TRBV2 and J is TRBJ1-1, with 10 nucleotides matching TRBD1. There are 13 residues in the CDR3. Germline trimming cut 6 bases from V and 11 bases from J; bases unmatched to any gene: 9. The germline V gene encodes CDR1 SNHLY and CDR2 FYNNEI. CDR3 coding DNA: TGTGCCAGCAGCGAACGGGACAGGGGTTTGGCTTTCTTT. Residues: CASSERDRGLAFF. Together with reference TRBV2 and TRBJ1-1, the CDR3 gives the full variable domain: EPEVTQTPSHQVTQMGQEVILRCVPISNHLYFYWYRQILGQKVEFLVSFYNNEISEKSEIFDDQFSVERPDGSNFTLKIRSTKLEDSAMYFCASSERDRGLAFFGQGTRLTVV.

The V call is TRBV3-1 (or the pseudogene TRBV3-2), the J call TRBJ1-6; maybe TRBD1 (5 bases). V lost 2 bases to trimming and J lost 6 bases, with 8 bases between them. In germline, CDR1 is LGHDT, CDR2 YNNKEL (reference sequence). This CDR3 spans 14 amino acids. DNA of the CDR3: TGTGCCAGCAGCCAATGGGGGGGTAATTCACCCCTCCACTTT. It is translated as CASSQWGGNSPLHF.